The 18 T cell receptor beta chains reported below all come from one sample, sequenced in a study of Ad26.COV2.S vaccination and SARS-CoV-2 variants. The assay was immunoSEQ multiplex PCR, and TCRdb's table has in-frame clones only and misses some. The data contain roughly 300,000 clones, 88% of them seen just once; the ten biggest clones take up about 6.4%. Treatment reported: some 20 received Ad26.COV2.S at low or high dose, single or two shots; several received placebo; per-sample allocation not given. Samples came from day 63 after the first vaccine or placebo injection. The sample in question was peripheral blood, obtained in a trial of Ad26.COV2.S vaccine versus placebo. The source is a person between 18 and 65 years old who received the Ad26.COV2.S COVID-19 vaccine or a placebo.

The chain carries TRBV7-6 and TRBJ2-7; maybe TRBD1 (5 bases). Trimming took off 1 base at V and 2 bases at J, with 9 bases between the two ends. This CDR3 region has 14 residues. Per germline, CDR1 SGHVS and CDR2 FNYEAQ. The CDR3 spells CASSLVEDTYEQYF. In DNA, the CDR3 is TGTGCCAGCAGCTTAGTTGAGGACACCTACGAGCAGTACTTC.

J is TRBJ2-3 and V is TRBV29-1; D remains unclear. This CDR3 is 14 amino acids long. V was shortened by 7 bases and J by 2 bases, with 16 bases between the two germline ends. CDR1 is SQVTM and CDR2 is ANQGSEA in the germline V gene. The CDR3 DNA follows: TGCAGCGCCCCGGACCAGCCATACACAGATACGCAGTATTTT. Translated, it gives CSAPDQPYTDTQYF.

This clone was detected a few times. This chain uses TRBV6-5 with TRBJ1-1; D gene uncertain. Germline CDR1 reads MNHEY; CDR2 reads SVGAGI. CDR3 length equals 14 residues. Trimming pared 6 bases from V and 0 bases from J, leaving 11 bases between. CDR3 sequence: CASSRTSVNTEAFF. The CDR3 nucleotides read TGTGCCAGCAGCAGAACCTCTGTGAACACTGAAGCTTTCTTT.

CDR3 in amino acids: CASKQGRVTEAFF. The CDR3 DNA reads TGTGCCAGTAAACAGGGGAGGGTCACTGAAGCTTTCTTT. The chain combines TRBV28 with TRBJ1-1, with 7 bases that match TRBD1. With 9 bases clipped from V and 4 bases from J, the junction kept 8 bases outside the gene matches. The V gene's germline CDR1 is MDHEN and CDR2 SYDVKM. The CDR3 extends over 13 amino acids.

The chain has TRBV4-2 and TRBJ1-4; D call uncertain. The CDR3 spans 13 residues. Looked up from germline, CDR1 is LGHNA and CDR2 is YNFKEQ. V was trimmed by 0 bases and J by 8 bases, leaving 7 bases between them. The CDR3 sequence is CASSQEQREKLFF. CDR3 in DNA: TGTGCCAGCAGCCAAGAACAGAGAGAAAAACTGTTTTTT.

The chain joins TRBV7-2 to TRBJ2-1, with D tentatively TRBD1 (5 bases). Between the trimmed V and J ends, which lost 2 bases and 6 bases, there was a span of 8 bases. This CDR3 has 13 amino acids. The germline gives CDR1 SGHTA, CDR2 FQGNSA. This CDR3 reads CASSLRQSNEQFF. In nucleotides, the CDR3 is TGTGCCAGCAGCTTAAGACAGAGCAATGAGCAGTTCTTC.

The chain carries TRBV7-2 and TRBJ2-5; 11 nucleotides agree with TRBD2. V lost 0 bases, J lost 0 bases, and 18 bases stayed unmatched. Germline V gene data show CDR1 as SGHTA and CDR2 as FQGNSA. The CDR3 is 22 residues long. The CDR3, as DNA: TGTGCCAGCAGCTTAGCCCCATCGACTAGCGGGGCGGTTTTCTCGTACCAAGAGACCCAGTACTTC. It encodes CASSLAPSTSGAVFSYQETQYF.

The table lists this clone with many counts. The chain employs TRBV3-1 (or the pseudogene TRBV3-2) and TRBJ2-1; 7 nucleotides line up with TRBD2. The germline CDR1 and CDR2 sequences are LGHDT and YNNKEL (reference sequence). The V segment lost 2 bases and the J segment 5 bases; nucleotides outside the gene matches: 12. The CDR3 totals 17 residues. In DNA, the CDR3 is TGTGCCAGCAGCCAACAACACGGGACTAACCCCAACAATGAGCAGTTCTTC. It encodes CASSQQHGTNPNNEQFF.

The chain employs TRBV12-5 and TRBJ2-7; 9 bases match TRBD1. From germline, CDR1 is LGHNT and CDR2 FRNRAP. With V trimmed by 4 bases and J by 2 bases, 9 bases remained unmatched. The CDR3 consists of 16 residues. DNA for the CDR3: TGTGCTAGTGGTTCGCTGACAGGGGGATTAGCCTACGAGCAGTACTTC. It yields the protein CASGSLTGGLAYEQYF.

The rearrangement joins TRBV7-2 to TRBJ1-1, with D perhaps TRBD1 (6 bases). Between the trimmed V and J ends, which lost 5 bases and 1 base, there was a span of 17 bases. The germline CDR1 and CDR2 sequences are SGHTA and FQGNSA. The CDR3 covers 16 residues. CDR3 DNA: TGTGCCAGCAGCATGAGGGGGGGCAGGGGGAACACTGAAGCTTTCTTT. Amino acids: CASSMRGGRGNTEAFF.

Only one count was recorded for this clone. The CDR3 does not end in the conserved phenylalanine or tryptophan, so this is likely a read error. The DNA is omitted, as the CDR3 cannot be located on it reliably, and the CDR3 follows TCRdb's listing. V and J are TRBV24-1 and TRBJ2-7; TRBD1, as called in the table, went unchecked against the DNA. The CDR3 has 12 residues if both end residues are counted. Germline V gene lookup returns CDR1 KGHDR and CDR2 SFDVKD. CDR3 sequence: CATSEFKGGQGL.

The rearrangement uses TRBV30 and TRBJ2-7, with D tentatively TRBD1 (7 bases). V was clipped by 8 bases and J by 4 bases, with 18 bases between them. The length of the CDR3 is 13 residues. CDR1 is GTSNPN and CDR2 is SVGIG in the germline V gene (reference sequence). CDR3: CATCGTVGYEQYF. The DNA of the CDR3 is TGTGCCACGTGCGGGACAGTGGGTTACGAGCAGTACTTC.

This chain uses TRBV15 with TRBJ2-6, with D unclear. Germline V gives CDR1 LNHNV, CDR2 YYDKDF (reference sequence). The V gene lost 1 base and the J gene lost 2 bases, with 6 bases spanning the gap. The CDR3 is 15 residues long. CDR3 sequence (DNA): TGTGCCACCAGCAGAGTGGGTGCTGGGGCCAACGTCCTGACTTTC. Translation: CATSRVGAGANVLTF.

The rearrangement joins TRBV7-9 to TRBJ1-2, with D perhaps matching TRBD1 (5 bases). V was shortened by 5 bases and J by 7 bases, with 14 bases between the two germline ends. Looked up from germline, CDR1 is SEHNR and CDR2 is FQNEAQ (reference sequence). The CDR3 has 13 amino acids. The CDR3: CASSPLTGAGYTF. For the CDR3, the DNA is TGTGCCAGCAGCCCCTTAACCGGGGCTGGCTACACCTTC.

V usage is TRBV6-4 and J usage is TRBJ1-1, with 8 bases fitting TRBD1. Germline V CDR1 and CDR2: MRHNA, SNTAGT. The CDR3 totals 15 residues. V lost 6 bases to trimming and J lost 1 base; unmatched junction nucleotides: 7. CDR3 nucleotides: TGTGCCAGCAGACAACACAGGGGGAAGAACACTGAAGCTTTCTTT. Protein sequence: CASRQHRGKNTEAFF.

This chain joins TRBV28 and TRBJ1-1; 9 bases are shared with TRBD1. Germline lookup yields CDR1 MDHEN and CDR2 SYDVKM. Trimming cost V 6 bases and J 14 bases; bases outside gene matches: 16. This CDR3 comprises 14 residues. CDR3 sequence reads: CASSLSPGTGSVFF. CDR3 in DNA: TGTGCCAGCAGCCTAAGTCCCGGGACAGGGTCTGTCTTCTTT.

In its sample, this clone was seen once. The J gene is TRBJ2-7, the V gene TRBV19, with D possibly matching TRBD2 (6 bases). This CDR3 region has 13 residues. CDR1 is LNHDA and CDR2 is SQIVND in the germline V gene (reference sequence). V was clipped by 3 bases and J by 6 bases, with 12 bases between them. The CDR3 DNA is TGTGCCAGTAGTATCGGGGAGGTTTCCGAGCAGTACTTC. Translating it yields CASSIGEVSEQYF. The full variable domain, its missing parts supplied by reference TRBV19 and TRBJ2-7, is DGGITQSPKYLFRKEGQNVTLSCEQNLNHDAMYWYRQDPGQGLRLIYYSQIVNDFQKGDIAEGYSVSREKKESFPLTVTSAQKNPTAFYLCASSIGEVSEQYFGPGTRLTVT.

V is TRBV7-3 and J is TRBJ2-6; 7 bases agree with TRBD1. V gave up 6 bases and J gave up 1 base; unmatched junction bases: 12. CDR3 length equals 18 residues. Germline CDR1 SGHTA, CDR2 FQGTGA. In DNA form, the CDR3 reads TGTGCCAGCAGACACCAAACAGGGGTACGGTCTGGGGCCAACGTCCTGACTTTC. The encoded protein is CASRHQTGVRSGANVLTF.